This is a list of T cell receptor beta chains from one sample in a study of vaccination effects on CD4 cells after COVID-19. Their cognate antigens are unknown. Clones were sequenced by immunoSEQ multiplex PCR, and TCRdb holds only the in-frame ones, with some missing. In the table there are about 54,000 clones, 75% to 90% of which are singletons. Specimen: CD4+ T cells from PBMCs cultured with HCoV-229E spike peptides, collected before COVID-19 vaccination. These receptors originate from a human donor who received a COVID-19 vaccine. Both conserved end residues are part of each CDR3. The D gene is left open where the match is weak. Some rows have no size entry. The others give once, few or many, or a class for an expanded clone.

>TRBV27|TRBJ2-5|NA|NA
TGTGCCAGCAGTTTATTGACCCGGAGGGAGACCCAGTACTTC
CASSLLTRRETQYF
>TRBV7-2|TRBJ2-2|NA|NA
TGTGCCAGCAGCTTTGATCTGTTCCGGGCTAAAGGGTCGTCCGGGGAGCTGTTTTTT
CASSFDLFRAKGSSGELFF
>TRBV10-2|TRBJ1-5|NA|NA
TGCGCCAGCAGCCCCCTTGACGGGGGCAATCAGCCCCAGCATTTT
CASSPLDGGNQPQHF
>TRBV2|TRBJ2-3|TRBD2|NA
TGTGCCAGCAGTGAAAAGCGGGGGTTAGATACGCAGTATTTT
CASSEKRGLDTQYF
>TRBV6-5|TRBJ1-5|TRBD1|NA
TGTGCCAGCAGCAGGACAGGGGGCAACAATCAGCCCCAGCATTTT
CASSRTGGNNQPQHF
>TRBV10-3|TRBJ2-5|NA|NA
TGTGCCATCAGTAAAACAGAGGGAGAGACCCAGTACTTC
CAISKTEGETQYF
>TRBV18|TRBJ1-2|TRBD1|few
TGTGCCAGCTCATCCTCAGGGGGCCCGACCTATGGCTACACCTTC
CASSSSGGPTYGYTF
>TRBV5-1|TRBJ2-2|NA|NA
TGCGCCAGCAGCTCCTGGGGGGGCCCAGGGGAGCTGTTTTTT
CASSSWGGPGELFF
>TRBV6-2/TRBV6-3|TRBJ2-3|TRBD2|NA
TGTGCCAGCAGTAACCGGGGAGGGTCAGATACGCAGTATTTT
CASSNRGGSDTQYF
>TRBV24-1|TRBJ2-1|NA|NA
TGTGCCACCAGTCGCAGTTTGAATGAGCAGTTCTTC
CATSRSLNEQFF
>TRBV6-6|TRBJ1-5|NA|NA
TGTGCCAGCAGTTACGGGACGTTGTATAGCAATCAGCCCCAGCATTTT
CASSYGTLYSNQPQHF
>TRBV19|TRBJ2-3|NA|NA
TGTGCCAGTAGTATCGCAGGGGTACCAGATACGCAGTATTTT
CASSIAGVPDTQYF
>TRBV6-6|TRBJ1-4|NA|once
TGTGCCAGCAGTTACTCGGGCCCGGCCAATGAAAAACTGTTTTTT
CASSYSGPANEKLFF
>TRBV4-1|TRBJ2-3|NA|NA
TGCGCCAGCAGACTTACAAGGTCAGGAACGCAGTATTTT
CASRLTRSGTQYF
>TRBV7-7|TRBJ2-1|NA|few
TGTGCCAGCAGCCTCCTGGGCTACAATGAGCAGTTCTTC
CASSLLGYNEQFF
>TRBV27|TRBJ1-2|NA|NA
TGTGCCAGCAGTAGGCCGGGGAAGTATGGCTACACCTTC
CASSRPGKYGYTF
>TRBV24-1|TRBJ1-2|NA|NA
TGTGCCACCAGCCGGTCCATGGACGAGCAAGGCTACACCTTC
CATSRSMDEQGYTF
>TRBV19|TRBJ2-2|TRBD1|NA
TGTGCCACCAGACAGGGGTTTGGCGGGGAGCTGTTTTTT
CATRQGFGGELFF
>TRBV6-6|TRBJ2-6|NA|NA
TGTGCCAGCGTCATGGAGCCCATCTCTGGGGCCAACGTCCTGACTTTC
CASVMEPISGANVLTF
>TRBV30|TRBJ1-5|TRBD1|once
TGTGCCTGGACGGGACAGCCAAATCAGCCCCAGCATTTT
CAWTGQPNQPQHF
>TRBV7-7|TRBJ2-1|TRBD1|NA
TGTGCCAGCAGCCCTAACAGGGGGAGCAATGAGCAGTTCTTC
CASSPNRGSNEQFF
>TRBV5-1|TRBJ1-4|NA|once
TGCGCCAGCAGCTTGGAGGGGGTAAATAATGAAAAACTGTTTTTT
CASSLEGVNNEKLFF
>TRBV6-6|TRBJ1-1|NA|few
TGTGCCAGCAGGCCGTCTTCCATGAACACTGAAGCTTTCTTT
CASRPSSMNTEAFF
>TRBV6-1|TRBJ1-2|NA|NA
TGTGCCAGCAGTGAGGGAAAGTATGGCTACACCTTC
CASSEGKYGYTF
>TRBV29-1|TRBJ1-5|NA|few
TGCAGCGTTGGAAAGGGGGTCAATCAGCCCCAGCATTTT
CSVGKGVNQPQHF
>TRBV7-2|TRBJ1-3|TRBD1|NA
TGTGCCAGCAGCGCAGGACAGGGATTTAAGGCTGGAAACACCATATATTTT
CASSAGQGFKAGNTIYF
>TRBV11-2|TRBJ2-2|NA|NA
TGTGCCAGCAGCTTAGTCCGGACTAATGGGGGGGAGCTGTTTTTT
CASSLVRTNGGELFF
>TRBV5-1|TRBJ1-2|NA|NA
TGCGCCAGCAGCTTGGAGGGATTGTATGGCTACACCTTC
CASSLEGLYGYTF
>TRBV2|TRBJ2-3|NA|NA
TGTGCCAGCAGTCGAACCGGGGATACGCAGTATTTT
CASSRTGDTQYF
>TRBV14|TRBJ1-2|TRBD1|NA
TGTGCCAGCAGCCAGATGACAGGGGCCTATGGCTACACCTTC
CASSQMTGAYGYTF
>TRBV3-1/TRBV3-2|TRBJ1-1|TRBD1|NA
TGTGCCAGCAGCCAAGGCCCGACAGGGGGCCTCGTTTTAGCTTTCTTT
CASSQGPTGGLVLAFF
>TRBV7-2|TRBJ2-2|NA|NA
TGTGCCAGCAGCTTACGGTCGAGCGACACCGGGGAGCTGTTTTTT
CASSLRSSDTGELFF
>TRBV7-9|TRBJ2-1|NA|few
TGTGCCAGCAGCCCCCCGTTTAGGTTTGGGAATGAGCAGTTCTTC
CASSPPFRFGNEQFF
>TRBV2|TRBJ1-6|NA|NA
TGTGCCAGCAGTGAAGGTTCGGGGTCACCCCTCCACTTT
CASSEGSGSPLHF
>TRBV7-9|TRBJ1-6|NA|few
TGTGCCAGCAGCTTAGGCATTGAGGGCTCACCCCTCCACTTT
CASSLGIEGSPLHF
>TRBV19|TRBJ2-5|TRBD2|NA
TGTGCCAGTAGTTACCGAGTAGCGGGGGGTTTCTCAGAGACCCAGTACTTC
CASSYRVAGGFSETQYF
>TRBV29-1|TRBJ1-2|NA|NA
TGCAGCGTTGAAGATCCGCAGGGAAAGCATGGCTACACCTTC
CSVEDPQGKHGYTF